This TCR beta chain was documented in a study of cytomegalovirus exposure and HLA in healthy donors. Study-level points and caveats: In vitro experiments confirmed that three CMV-associated chains were specific for CMV antigens.

The CDR3 covers 15 residues. Germline V lookup: CDR1 LNHNV, CDR2 YYDKDF (reference sequence). Trimming cost V 1 base and J 1 base; bases outside gene matches: 3. Data came from immunoSEQ multiplex PCR; TCRdb stores just in-frame clones and leaves some out. The table lists some 76,000 clones, approximately 94% of them singletons. A note on this clone: Antigen unknown.

The gene calls are TRBV15 and TRBJ2-7; 8 nucleotides align to TRBD2. The sequencing input was PBMCs. This clonotype was sampled from a woman aged 18-35 years in good health and CMV-seronegative. As DNA, the CDR3 is TGTGCCACCAGCAGAGCAGCGGGAGAATCCTACGAGCAGTACTTC. Translated: CATSRAAGESYEQYF.